These 14 T cell receptor beta chains originate from one sample sequenced in a study of T cell clusters in autoimmune cytopenias. Multiplex touch-down PCR amplified TRB using TRB-A and TRB-B pools in one tube. TCRdb reprocessed the multiplex PCR reads and stores each CDR3 protein as one record, lacking DNA. This table holds about 8,400 distinct CDR3 sequences. Approximately 36,000 genome equivalents of blood DNA were amplified for TRB. Sequenced: peripheral blood. The receptors here all came from a human donor with an autoimmune cytopenia or autoimmune hepatitis (not recorded which).

J is TRBJ1-1 and V is TRBV20-1; TCRdb indicates TRBD1, and absent DNA this call remains unverified. The CDR3 length is 11 residues. In germline, CDR1 is DFQATT, CDR2 SNEGSKA (reference sequence). The CDR3 protein is CSALQGIEAFF.

V and J are TRBV5-1 and TRBJ1-6; TCRdb picks TRBD1, but there is no DNA to check that call. Germline CDR1 reads SGHRS; CDR2 reads YFSETQ. This CDR3 is 14 amino acids long. This chain's CDR3 is CASSLQGVNSPLHF.

The chain carries TRBV5-4 and TRBJ2-2; as DNA is missing, the TRBD2 call by TCRdb cannot be tested. CDR3 length: 16 residues. CDR1 SGHNT and CDR2 YYREEE come from the germline V gene (reference sequence). CDR3 residues: CASSFGGTSGRRELFF.

The genes are TRBV28 and TRBJ1-2; checking the TCRdb D call of TRBD1 is not possible without DNA. The CDR3 extends over 14 amino acids. Germline lookup yields CDR1 MDHEN and CDR2 SYDVKM. The CDR3 region is CASSLGASRYGYTF.

Measured by frequency, this clonotype is medium-sized. J is TRBJ1-2 and V is TRBV19. The CDR3 spans 13 residues. The germline V gene has CDR1 LNHDA and CDR2 SQIVND (reference sequence). This CDR3 is CASRMATRGGYTF.

V usage is TRBV27 and J usage is TRBJ2-2. CDR3 length equals 14 residues. The V gene's germline CDR1 is MNHEY and CDR2 SMNVEV (reference sequence). The CDR3 loop reads CASSFQANTGELFF.

The chain links TRBV14 to TRBJ2-4; TCRdb's D gene call, TRBD1, goes unchecked for lack of DNA. The CDR3 consists of 14 residues. Germline V CDR1 and CDR2: SGHDN, FVKESK. This CDR3 reads CASSQERPGQGEDF.

The genes are TRBV5-6 and TRBJ2-3; the D gene TCRdb calls, TRBD2, cannot be checked with no DNA. Germline CDR1 is SGHDT and CDR2 is YYEEEE. The CDR3 extends over 17 amino acids. The CDR3 spells CASSSDWGEGLADTQYF.

This clonotype registers medium-sized by frequency. The chain is built from TRBV6-6 and TRBJ2-7; with no DNA, the TCRdb D assignment of TRBD1 cannot be verified. Germline V gene lookup returns CDR1 MNHNY and CDR2 SVGAGI (reference sequence). The CDR3 runs 15 residues. The CDR3 is CASRLGRTGSYEQYF.

CDR3: CASSLDRSGRRRNTGELFF. The chain has TRBV7-9 and TRBJ2-2; the TRBD2 assignment by TCRdb is unverifiable without DNA. The CDR3 contains 19 residues. The germline CDR1 and CDR2 sequences are SEHNR and FQNEAQ (reference sequence).

V usage is TRBV7-2 and J usage is TRBJ2-3. CDR1 is SGHTA, CDR2 FQGNSA, per germline. This CDR3 region has 14 residues. This CDR3 is CASSSKTSSATQYF.

Frequency places this clonotype as medium-sized. The V gene is TRBV19, the J gene TRBJ1-4. This CDR3 has 15 amino acids. CDR1 is LNHDA, CDR2 SQIVND, per germline (reference sequence). CDR3 in amino acids: CASASLAEGRGKLFF.

This clonotype shows up as medium-sized by frequency. CDR3 sequence: CASSPLGTPRTDTQYF. This sequence joins TRBV7-9 and TRBJ2-3; the TRBD1 assignment by TCRdb is unverifiable without DNA. There are 16 residues in the CDR3. Germline assignment: CDR1 SEHNR and CDR2 FQNEAQ (reference sequence).

Judged by frequency, this clonotype is medium-sized. The V call is TRBV7-2, the J call TRBJ1-4. The V gene's germline CDR1 is SGHTA and CDR2 FQGNSA. CDR3 length equals 13 residues. The CDR3 reads CASSQGHGVSLFF.